This T cell receptor beta chain is from a study of CD8 T cells in ankylosing spondylitis. General observations from the study: About eight highly homologous variants made up a TCR beta motif that seemed to typify ankylosing spondylitis blood.

This clonotype was detected a few times. The antigen is undetermined. The CDR3 sequence is 19 residues long. Germline CDR1 and CDR2: MGHRA and YSYEKL. V shed 3 bases and J 3 bases; nucleotides not matched to a gene: 10. TCRdb reanalysed the 5' RACE reads using MiXCR and keeps one entry per CDR3 protein. The table lists 670,000 or so distinct CDR3 sequences, roughly 20% of them singletons. The sequencing input was blood, either unsorted or a sorted T cell fraction (not recorded which). The sequence came from a male donor with ankylosing spondylitis. This chain uses TRBV4-1 with TRBJ2-3; 15 bases are a match to TRBD2. The CDR3 protein is CASSHDPGLAGGFTDTQYF. The CDR3 DNA is TGCGCCAGCAGCCACGACCCGGGACTAGCGGGGGGATTTACAGATACGCAGTATTTT.